Following are 10 T cell receptor beta chains from one sample sequenced in a study of shared clonotypes between healthy human individuals. Generated by immunoSEQ multiplex PCR, the TCRdb table keeps only in-frame clones and is missing some. The table lists about 520,000 clones, almost 80% of them singletons. Sample: PBMCs. The receptors here all came from a woman aged 40-49 years in good health. Some clones in this sample may be carry-over from other donors' samples.

V usage is TRBV29-1 and J usage is TRBJ2-2, with 9 bases that match TRBD1. The CDR3 loop spans 14 amino acids. The junction had 11 bases not matched to a gene; V was cut back by 7 bases and J by 8 bases. CDR1 is SQVTM, CDR2 ANQGSEA, per germline. The DNA of the CDR3 is TGCAGCGGAGGGGGACAGGGTCACGAAGGGGAGCTGTTTTTT. Amino acids: CSGGGQGHEGELFF.

Concerning this clone: The junction differs from germline at one of its ends, possibly a read error. This sample includes further DNA sequences coding for the same CDR3. The CDR3 DNA reads as TGCGCCAGCAGTTTTGAGAGTCATCAGCCCCAGCATTTT. This encodes CASSFESHQPQHF. This rearrangement joins TRBV28 to TRBJ1-5; no definite D call. The CDR3 runs 13 residues. In germline, CDR1 is MDHEN, CDR2 SYDVKM. The whole variable domain, filled in from reference TRBV28 and TRBJ1-5, reads DVKVTQSSRYLVKRTGEKVFLECVQDMDHENMFWYRQDPGLGLRLIYFSYDVKMKEKGDIPEGYSVSREKKERFSLILESASTNQTSMYLCASSFESHQPQHFGDGTRLSIL.

This clone was counted only a few times. The V call is TRBV28, the J call TRBJ1-2; 8 bases align to TRBD1. This CDR3 contains 15 residues. Germline values: CDR1 MDHEN, CDR2 SYDVKM. The V and J ends lost 4 bases and 4 bases, in that order; junction bases with no gene match: 8. The CDR3 sequence: CASSSDRGRFYGYTF. CDR3 DNA sequence: TGTGCCAGCAGTTCTGACAGGGGTAGATTCTATGGCTACACCTTC.

This chain connects TRBV30 to TRBJ1-2, with no clear D. Trimming shortened V by 0 bases and J by 2 bases, and 7 bases separated the two germline ends. Germline V gene data show CDR1 as GTSNPN and CDR2 as SVGIG (reference sequence). The CDR3 runs to 13 residues. CDR3 nucleotides: TGTGCCTGGAGTGTACTCAGGAACTATGGCTACACCTTC. It translates to CAWSVLRNYGYTF.

This chain uses TRBV18 with TRBJ1-2; maybe TRBD1 (6 bases). CDR1 and CDR2 from the germline V gene are KGHSH and LQKENI. With 3 bases removed from V and 2 bases from J, the gap between germline ends came to 16 bases. The CDR3 sequence is 16 residues long. This chain's CDR3 is CASSPNRAGTNYGYTF. The DNA of the CDR3 is TGTGCCAGCTCACCGAATCGGGCTGGGACAAACTATGGCTACACCTTC.

The chain links TRBV6-6 to TRBJ2-3, with D hard to call. V lost 6 bases and J lost 7, with 8 bases in between. Per the germline V gene, CDR1 is MNHNY and CDR2 is SVGAGI (reference sequence). This CDR3 spans 11 amino acids. CDR3 nucleotide sequence: TGTGCCAGCAGGGTCAGTTATACGCAGTATTTT. Its translation: CASRVSYTQYF.

This clone was detected only once. One junction end does not reproduce the germline sequence, and a read error may be involved. This sample includes further DNA sequences coding for the same CDR3. This chain joins TRBV30 and TRBJ2-7, with a tentative D call TRBD2 (6 bases). CDR1 is GTSNPN, CDR2 SVGIG, per germline (reference sequence). The CDR3 extends over 11 amino acids. DNA of the CDR3: TGTGCTTGGAGTGTAGGAGGGGAGCAGTACTTC. Encoded protein: CAWSVGGEQYF.

This clone was counted between two and nine times. This chain connects TRBV11-2 to TRBJ2-5; 7 bases line up with TRBD2. This CDR3 is 15 amino acids long. The V gene's germline CDR1 is SGHAT and CDR2 FQNNGV. J lost 1 base, V lost 8 bases, and 10 bases had no gene match. CDR3 residues: CASRGEGKVQETQYF. Here the CDR3 DNA reads TGTGCCAGCCGGGGGGAGGGCAAGGTCCAAGAGACCCAGTACTTC. Combining the CDR3 with reference TRBV11-2 and TRBJ2-5 gives the whole variable domain EAGVAQSPRYKIIEKRQSVAFWCNPISGHATLYWYQQILGQGPKLLIQFQNNGVVDDSQLPKDRFSAERLKGVDSTLKIQPAKLEDSAVYLCASRGEGKVQETQYFGPGTRLLVL.

This clone came up once. The CDR3 loop reads CASSTTGETDTQYF. For the CDR3, the DNA is TGTGCCAGCAGCACAACAGGGGAAACAGATACGCAGTATTTT. This sequence joins TRBV5-6 and TRBJ2-3; 7 nucleotides match TRBD1. Unmatched junction bases numbered 5, after V lost 4 bases and J lost 3 bases. Per the germline V gene, CDR1 is SGHDT and CDR2 is YYEEEE. This CDR3 comprises 14 residues.

The chain employs TRBV4-3 and TRBJ2-5, with TRBD2 matching 10 bases. TRBJ2-7 matches the DNA end more closely, so the J call is doubtful. CDR1 and CDR2 (germline): LGHNA, YSLEER. The CDR3 runs to 15 residues. CDR3 residues: CASSQSTSGFYEQYF. DNA of the CDR3: TGCGCCAGCAGCCAGTCGACTAGCGGGTTCTACGAGCAGTACTTC.